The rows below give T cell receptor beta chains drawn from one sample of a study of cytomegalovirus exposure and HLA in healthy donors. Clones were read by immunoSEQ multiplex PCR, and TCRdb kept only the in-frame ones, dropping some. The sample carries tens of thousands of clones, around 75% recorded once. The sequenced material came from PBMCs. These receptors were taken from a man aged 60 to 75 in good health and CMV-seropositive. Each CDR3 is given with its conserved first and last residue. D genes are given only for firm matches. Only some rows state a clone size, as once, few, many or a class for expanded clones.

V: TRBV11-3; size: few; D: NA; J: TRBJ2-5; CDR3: CASSSRLGVMIETQYF; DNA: TGTGCCAGCAGTTCGCGACTCGGGGTCATGATAGAGACCCAGTACTTC
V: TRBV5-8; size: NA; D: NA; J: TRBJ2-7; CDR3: CASSFGPANYEQYF; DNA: TGTGCCAGCAGCTTCGGTCCCGCGAACTACGAGCAGTACTTC
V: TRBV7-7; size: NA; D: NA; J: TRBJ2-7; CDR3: CASSRGHTSEQYF; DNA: TGTGCTAGCAGCCGGGGACACACCAGCGAGCAGTACTTC
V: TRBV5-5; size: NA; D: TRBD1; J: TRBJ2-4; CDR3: CASSLAWVRGRSDIQYF; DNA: TGTGCCAGCAGCTTGGCATGGGTCAGGGGGCGTAGTGACATTCAGTACTTC
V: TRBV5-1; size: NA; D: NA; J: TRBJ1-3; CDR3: CASSPFLVGTTSGNTIYF; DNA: TGCGCCAGCAGCCCCTTCTTGGTCGGGACAACCTCTGGAAACACCATATATTTT
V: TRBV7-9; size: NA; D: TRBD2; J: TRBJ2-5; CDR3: CASSLVAGVGETQYF; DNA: TGTGCCAGCAGCTTAGTAGCGGGAGTAGGGGAGACCCAGTACTTC
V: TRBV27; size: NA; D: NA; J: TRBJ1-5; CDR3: CASSSRGNQPQHF; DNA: TGTGCCAGCAGTTCCCGGGGGAATCAGCCCCAGCATTTT
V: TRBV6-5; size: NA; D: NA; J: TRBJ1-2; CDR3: CASSYQGDYGYTF; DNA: TGTGCCAGCAGTTATCAGGGCGACTATGGCTACACCTTC
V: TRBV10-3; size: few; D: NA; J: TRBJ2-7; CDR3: CAISVPLAPYEQYF; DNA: TGTGCCATCAGTGTCCCACTAGCCCCCTACGAGCAGTACTTC
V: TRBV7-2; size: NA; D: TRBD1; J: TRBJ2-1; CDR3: CASSRRTGDHSEQFF; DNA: TGTGCCAGCAGCCGCCGGACAGGGGATCACAGTGAGCAGTTCTTC
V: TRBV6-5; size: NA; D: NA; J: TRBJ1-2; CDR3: CASSYSGGADGYTF; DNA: TGTGCCAGCAGTTACTCTGGGGGCGCGGATGGCTACACCTTC
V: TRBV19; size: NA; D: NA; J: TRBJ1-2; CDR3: CASSIGRERDGYTF; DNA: TGTGCCAGTAGTATAGGACGGGAGCGGGATGGCTACACCTTC
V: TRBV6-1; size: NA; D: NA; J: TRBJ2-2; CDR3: CASRSSDTGELFF; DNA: TGTGCCAGCAGGTCCTCAGACACCGGGGAGCTGTTTTTT
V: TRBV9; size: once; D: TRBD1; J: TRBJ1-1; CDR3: CASSARDRNTEAFF; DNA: TGTGCCAGCAGCGCTCGGGACAGAAACACTGAAGCTTTCTTT
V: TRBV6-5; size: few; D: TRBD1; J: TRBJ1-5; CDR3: CASRTGSNQPQHF; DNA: TGTGCCAGCAGGACAGGGAGCAATCAGCCCCAGCATTTT
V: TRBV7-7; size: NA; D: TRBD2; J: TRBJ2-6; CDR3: CASSHGGSGANVLTF; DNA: TGTGCTAGCAGCCACGGGGGGTCTGGGGCCAACGTCCTGACTTTC
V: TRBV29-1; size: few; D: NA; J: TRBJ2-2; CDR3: CSAEQGNTGELFF; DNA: TGCAGCGCGGAACAGGGGAACACCGGGGAGCTGTTTTTT
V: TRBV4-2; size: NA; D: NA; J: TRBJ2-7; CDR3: CASSQDGESYEQYF; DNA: TGTGCCAGCAGCCAAGATGGAGAGTCCTACGAGCAGTACTTC
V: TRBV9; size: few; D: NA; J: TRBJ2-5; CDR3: CASNGGSYQETQYF; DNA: TGTGCCAGCAATGGCGGGTCGTACCAAGAGACCCAGTACTTC
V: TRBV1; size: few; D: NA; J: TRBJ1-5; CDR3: CTSRGGGAHGNQPQHF; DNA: TGCACCAGCAGGGGGGGAGGGGCGCACGGCAATCAGCCCCAGCATTTT
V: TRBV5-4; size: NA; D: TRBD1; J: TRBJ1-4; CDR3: CASSLSTGGNEKLFF; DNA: TGTGCCAGCAGCCTATCGACAGGGGGTAATGAAAAACTGTTTTTT
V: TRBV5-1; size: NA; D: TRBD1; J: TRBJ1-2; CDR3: CASSRWTGGDGYTF; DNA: TGCGCCAGCAGCAGATGGACAGGAGGAGATGGCTACACCTTC
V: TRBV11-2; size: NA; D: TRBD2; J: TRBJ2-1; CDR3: CASSFHSGLDEQFF; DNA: TGTGCCAGCAGCTTCCACTCGGGACTAGATGAGCAGTTCTTC
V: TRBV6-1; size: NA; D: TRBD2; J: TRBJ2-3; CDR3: CASSATSGSSDTQYF; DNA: TGTGCCAGCAGTGCCACTAGCGGGAGTTCAGATACGCAGTATTTT
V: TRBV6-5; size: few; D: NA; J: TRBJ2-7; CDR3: CASSATGYEQYF; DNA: TGTGCCAGCAGTGCTACAGGGTACGAGCAGTACTTC
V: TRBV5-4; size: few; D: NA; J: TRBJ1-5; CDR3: CASSLDATGSQPQHF; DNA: TGTGCCAGCAGCTTGGACGCTACAGGGAGTCAGCCCCAGCATTTT
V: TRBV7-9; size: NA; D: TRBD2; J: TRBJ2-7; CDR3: CSSSSGLAGYSYEQYF; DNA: TGTTCCAGCAGCTCGGGACTAGCGGGTTACTCCTACGAGCAGTACTTC
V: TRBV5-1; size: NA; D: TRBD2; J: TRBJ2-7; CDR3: CASSIGTSNTYEQYF; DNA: TGCGCCAGCAGCATAGGGACTAGCAACACCTACGAGCAGTACTTC
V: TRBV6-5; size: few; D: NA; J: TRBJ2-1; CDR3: CASGQFNNEQFF; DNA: TGTGCCAGCGGACAGTTTAACAATGAGCAGTTCTTC
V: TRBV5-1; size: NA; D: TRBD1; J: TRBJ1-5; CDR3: CASSLPGDRRSQPQHF; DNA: TGCGCCAGCAGCTTACCAGGGGACAGAAGATCTCAGCCCCAGCATTTT
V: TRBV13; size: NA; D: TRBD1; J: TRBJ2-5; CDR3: CASSPSLEGTGRETQYF; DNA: TGTGCCAGCAGCCCCAGCTTAGAAGGGACAGGGCGAGAGACCCAGTACTTC
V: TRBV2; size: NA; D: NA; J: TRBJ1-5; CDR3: CASRGGTHYGPQHF; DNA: TGTGCCAGCAGGGGGGGGACACATTACGGGCCCCAGCATTTT
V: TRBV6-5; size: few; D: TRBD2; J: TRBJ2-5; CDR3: CASSYSTSGRRETQYF; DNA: TGTGCCAGCAGTTACTCGACTAGCGGGAGGAGAGAGACCCAGTACTTC
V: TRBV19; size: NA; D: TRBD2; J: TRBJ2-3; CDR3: CASSPSGGAWVGTDTQYF; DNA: TGTGCCAGTAGTCCGAGCGGGGGGGCTTGGGTAGGAACAGATACGCAGTATTTT
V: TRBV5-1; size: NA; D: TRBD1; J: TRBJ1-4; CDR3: CASSGGTAATNEKLFF; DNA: TGCGCCAGCAGCGGCGGGACAGCAGCAACTAATGAAAAACTGTTTTTT
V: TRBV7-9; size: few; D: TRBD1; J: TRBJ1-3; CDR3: CASSLDNRGPIYF; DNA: TGTGCCAGCAGCTTAGACAACAGGGGGCCCATATATTTT
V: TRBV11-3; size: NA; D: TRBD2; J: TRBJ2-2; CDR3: CASSLVQIAGAELFF; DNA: TGTGCCAGCAGCTTAGTCCAAATAGCGGGAGCGGAGCTGTTTTTT
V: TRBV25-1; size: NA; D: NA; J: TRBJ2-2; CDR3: CASSDSGTLTGELFF; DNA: TGTGCCAGCAGTGACTCCGGGACACTGACCGGGGAGCTGTTTTTT
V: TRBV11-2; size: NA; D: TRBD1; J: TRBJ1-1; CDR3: CASSRQGWNTEAFF; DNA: TGTGCCAGCAGCCGACAGGGATGGAACACTGAAGCTTTCTTT
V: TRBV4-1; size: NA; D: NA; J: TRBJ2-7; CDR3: CASSQVEAAHYEQYF; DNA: TGCGCCAGCAGCCAAGTAGAAGCTGCGCACTACGAGCAGTACTTC
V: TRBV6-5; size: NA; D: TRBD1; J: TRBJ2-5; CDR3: CASRRRGQAQETQYF; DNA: TGTGCCAGCAGGCGACGAGGACAGGCGCAAGAGACCCAGTACTTC
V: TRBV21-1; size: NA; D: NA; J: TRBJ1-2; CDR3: CASSKAREGPYGYTF; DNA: TGTGCCAGCAGCAAAGCGAGAGAGGGCCCCTATGGCTACACCTTC
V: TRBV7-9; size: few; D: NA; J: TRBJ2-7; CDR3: CASSLAQGRAYEQYF; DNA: TGTGCCAGCAGCTTAGCGCAGGGCAGGGCCTACGAGCAGTACTTC
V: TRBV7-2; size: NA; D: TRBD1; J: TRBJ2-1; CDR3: CASSYQQGSQGSEQFF; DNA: TGTGCCAGCAGCTACCAACAGGGGTCGCAGGGGAGTGAGCAGTTCTTC
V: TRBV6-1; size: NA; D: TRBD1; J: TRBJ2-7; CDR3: CASSRDRGSYEQYF; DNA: TGTGCCAGCAGCCGGGACAGGGGTTCCTACGAGCAGTACTTC